This T cell receptor beta chain was sequenced in a study of blood T cells in healthy people across ages. Study as a whole: Capturing about one barcoded beta molecule per two T cells was achieved by template switching. Study-wide points: Naive and antigen-experienced cells could not be conclusively compared, given unsorted PBMCs.

With a J-beta primer mix and a sample-barcoded 5' primer, a second PCR ran about 7 to 12 cycles. Researchers report that each sample yielded at least 3 million CDR3-containing paired-end reads. TCRdb processed the 5' RACE reads anew with MiXCR; each CDR3 protein has one entry. This table holds around 2 million distinct CDR3 sequences, 39% found once. Total RNA extraction produced at least 6 micrograms (per sample) for the study. With respect to this clonotype: Its target is unknown.

This CDR3 has 14 amino acids. Trimming took 4 bases from V and 5 from J, leaving 12 bases between them. Germline-derived CDR1 and CDR2 are SGHVS and FQNEAQ. Sample: blood. The chain couples TRBV7-8 to TRBJ1-5; D gene ambiguous. The receptor was derived from a human donor in good health. The CDR3 loop reads CASSSRTDHQPQHF. The CDR3 coding sequence is TGTGCCAGCAGCTCGAGGACTGATCATCAGCCCCAGCATTTT.